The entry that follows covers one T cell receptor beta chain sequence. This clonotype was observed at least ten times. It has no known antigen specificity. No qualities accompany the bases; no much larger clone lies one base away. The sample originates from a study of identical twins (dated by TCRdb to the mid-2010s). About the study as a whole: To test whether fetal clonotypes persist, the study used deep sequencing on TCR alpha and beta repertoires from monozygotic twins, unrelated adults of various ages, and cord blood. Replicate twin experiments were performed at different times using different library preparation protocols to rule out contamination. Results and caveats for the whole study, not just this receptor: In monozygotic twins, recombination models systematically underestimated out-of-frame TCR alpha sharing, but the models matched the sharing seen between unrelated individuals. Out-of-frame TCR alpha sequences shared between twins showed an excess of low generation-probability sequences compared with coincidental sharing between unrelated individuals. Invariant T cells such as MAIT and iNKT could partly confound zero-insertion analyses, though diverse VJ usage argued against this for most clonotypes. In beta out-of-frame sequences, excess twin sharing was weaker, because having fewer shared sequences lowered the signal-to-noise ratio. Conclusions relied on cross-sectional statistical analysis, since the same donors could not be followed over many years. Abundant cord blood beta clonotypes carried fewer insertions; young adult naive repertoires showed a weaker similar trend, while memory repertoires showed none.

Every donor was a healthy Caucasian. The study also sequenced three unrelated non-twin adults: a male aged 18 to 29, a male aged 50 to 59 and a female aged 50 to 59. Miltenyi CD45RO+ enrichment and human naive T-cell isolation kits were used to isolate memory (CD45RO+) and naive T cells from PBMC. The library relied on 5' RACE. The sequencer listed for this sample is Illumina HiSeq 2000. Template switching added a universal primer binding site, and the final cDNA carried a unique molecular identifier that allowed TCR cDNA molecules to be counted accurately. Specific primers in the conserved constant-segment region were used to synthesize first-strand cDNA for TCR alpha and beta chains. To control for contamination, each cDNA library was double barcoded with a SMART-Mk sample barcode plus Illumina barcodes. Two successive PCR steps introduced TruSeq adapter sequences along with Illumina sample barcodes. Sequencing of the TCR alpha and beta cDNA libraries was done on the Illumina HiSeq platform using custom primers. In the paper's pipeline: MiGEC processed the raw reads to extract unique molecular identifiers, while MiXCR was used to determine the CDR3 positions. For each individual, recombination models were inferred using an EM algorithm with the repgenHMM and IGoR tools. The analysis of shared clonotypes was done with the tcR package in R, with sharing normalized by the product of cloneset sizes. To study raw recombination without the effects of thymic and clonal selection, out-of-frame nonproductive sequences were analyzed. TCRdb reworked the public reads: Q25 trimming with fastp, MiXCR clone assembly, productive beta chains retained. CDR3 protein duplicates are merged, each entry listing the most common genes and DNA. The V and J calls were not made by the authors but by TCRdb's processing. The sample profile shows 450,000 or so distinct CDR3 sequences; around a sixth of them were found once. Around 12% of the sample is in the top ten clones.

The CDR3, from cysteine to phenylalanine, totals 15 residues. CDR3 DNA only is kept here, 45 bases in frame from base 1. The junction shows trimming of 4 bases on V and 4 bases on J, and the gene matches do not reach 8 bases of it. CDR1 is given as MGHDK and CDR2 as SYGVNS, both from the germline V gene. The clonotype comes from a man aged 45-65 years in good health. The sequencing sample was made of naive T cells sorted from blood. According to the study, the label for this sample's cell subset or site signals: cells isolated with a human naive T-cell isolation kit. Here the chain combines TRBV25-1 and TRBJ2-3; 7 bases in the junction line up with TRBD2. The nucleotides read TGTGCCAGCAGTGTGGGGAGGGCCGCGGCAGATACGCAGTATTTT. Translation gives CASSVGRAAADTQYF.